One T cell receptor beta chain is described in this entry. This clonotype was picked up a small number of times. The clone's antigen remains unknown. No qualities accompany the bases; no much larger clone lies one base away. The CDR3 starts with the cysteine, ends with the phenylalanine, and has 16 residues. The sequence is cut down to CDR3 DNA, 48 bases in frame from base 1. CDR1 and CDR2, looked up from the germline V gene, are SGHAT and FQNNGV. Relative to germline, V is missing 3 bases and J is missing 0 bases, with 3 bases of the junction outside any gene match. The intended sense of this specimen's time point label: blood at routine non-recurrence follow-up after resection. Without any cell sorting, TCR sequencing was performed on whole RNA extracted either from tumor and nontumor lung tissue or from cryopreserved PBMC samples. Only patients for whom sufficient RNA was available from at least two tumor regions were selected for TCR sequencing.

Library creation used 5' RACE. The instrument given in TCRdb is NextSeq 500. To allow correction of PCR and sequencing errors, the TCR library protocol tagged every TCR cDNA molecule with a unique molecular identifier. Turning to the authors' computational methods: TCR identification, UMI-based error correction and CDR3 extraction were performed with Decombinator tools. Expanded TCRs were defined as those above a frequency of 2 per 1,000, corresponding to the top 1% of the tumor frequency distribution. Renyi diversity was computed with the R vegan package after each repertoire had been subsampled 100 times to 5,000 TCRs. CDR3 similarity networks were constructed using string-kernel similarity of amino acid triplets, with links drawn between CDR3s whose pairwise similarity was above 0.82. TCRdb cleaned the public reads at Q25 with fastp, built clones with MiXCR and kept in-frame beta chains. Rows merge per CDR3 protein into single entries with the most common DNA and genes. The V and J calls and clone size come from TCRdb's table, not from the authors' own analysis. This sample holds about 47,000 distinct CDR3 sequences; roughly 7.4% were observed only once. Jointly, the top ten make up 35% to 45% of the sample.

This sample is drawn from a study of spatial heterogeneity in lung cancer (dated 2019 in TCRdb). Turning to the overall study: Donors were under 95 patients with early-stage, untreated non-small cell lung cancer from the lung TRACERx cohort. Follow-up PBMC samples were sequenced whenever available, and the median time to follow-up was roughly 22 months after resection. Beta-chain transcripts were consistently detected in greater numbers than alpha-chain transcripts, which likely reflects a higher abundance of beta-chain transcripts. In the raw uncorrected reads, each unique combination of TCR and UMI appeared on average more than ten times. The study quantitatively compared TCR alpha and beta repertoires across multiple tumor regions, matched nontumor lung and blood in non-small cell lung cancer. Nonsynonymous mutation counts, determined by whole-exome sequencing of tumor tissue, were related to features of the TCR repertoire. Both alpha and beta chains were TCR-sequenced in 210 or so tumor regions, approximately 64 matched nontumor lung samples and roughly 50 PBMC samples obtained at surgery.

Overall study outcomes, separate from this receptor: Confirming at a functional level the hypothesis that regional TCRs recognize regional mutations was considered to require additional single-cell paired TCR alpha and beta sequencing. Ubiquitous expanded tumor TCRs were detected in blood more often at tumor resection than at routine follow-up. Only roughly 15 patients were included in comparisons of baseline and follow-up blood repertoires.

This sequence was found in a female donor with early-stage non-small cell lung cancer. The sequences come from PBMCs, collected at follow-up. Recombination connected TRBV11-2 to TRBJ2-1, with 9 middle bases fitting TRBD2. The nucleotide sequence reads TGTGCCAGCAGCTTCAGTAGCGGGGGCTCCTACAATGAGCAGTTCTTC. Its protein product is CASSFSSGGSYNEQFF.